Each of the 21 T cell receptor beta chains below was sequenced from the same sample in a study of regulatory dendritic cells for organ transplantation. Assay: immunoSEQ multiplex PCR; the TCRdb copy retains only in-frame clones and omits some. Among under 30,000 clones, about three quarters were seen once, and the ten largest hold less than 2.5%. Material: memory CD4+ T cells from blood. The sample's subset: CD45RO+ memory T cells. Every receptor here comes from a human donor in good health.

The V and J genes are TRBV18 and TRBJ2-3, with no clear D. V was trimmed by 2 bases and J by 6 bases, leaving 6 bases between them. The CDR3 spans 12 residues. Germline values: CDR1 KGHSH, CDR2 LQKENI. As DNA, the CDR3 is TGTGCCAGCTCACCAGTGGGGGATACGCAGTATTTT. Translating it yields CASSPVGDTQYF.

The rearrangement joins TRBV6-4 to TRBJ2-1; 14 bases fit TRBD2. Germline CDR1 reads MRHNA; CDR2 reads SNTAGT. Trimming cost V 3 bases and J 6 bases; bases outside gene matches: 1. The CDR3 is 15 residues long. The CDR3: CASSEGTSGGNEQFF. The CDR3 DNA reads TGTGCCAGCAGTGAAGGGACTAGCGGGGGCAATGAGCAGTTCTTC.

The rearrangement links TRBV9 to TRBJ2-2; D is possibly TRBD1 or TRBD2 (7 bases each). This CDR3 comprises 17 residues. Germline-derived CDR1 and CDR2 are SGDLS and YYNGEE. Trimming cost V 3 bases and J 0 bases, with 15 bases left between them. CDR3 in DNA: TGTGCCAGCAGCGCCCCCAGGGGGGGTGCGAACACCGGGGAGCTGTTTTTT. Translated, it gives CASSAPRGGANTGELFF.

This chain links TRBV21-1 with TRBJ1-2; no DNA check was done on the table's D call, TRBD1. TRBV21-1 is deemed a pseudogene. CDR3 size: 18 residues. In DNA form, the CDR3 reads TGTGCCAGCAGCCACCGAAGGGGTAAGGCATGGGTTATGGGCGGCTACACCTTC. Translating gives CASSHRRGKAWVMGGYTF.

V usage is TRBV6-6 and J usage is TRBJ2-5; 12 bases align to TRBD1. TRBJ2-7 matches the DNA end more closely, so the J call is doubtful. Germline CDR1 and CDR2: MNHNY and SVGAGI (reference sequence). CDR3 length: 14 residues. In nucleotides, the CDR3 is TGTGCCAGCAGTTGGGGACAGGGGGCCCACGAGCAGTACTTC. Protein: CASSWGQGAHEQYF.

The chain recombines TRBV6-5 with TRBJ2-5, with 8 bases identical to TRBD2. J gave up 7 bases and V 8 bases, and 6 bases lay outside the gene matches. The length of the CDR3 is 12 residues. Germline V gene lookup returns CDR1 MNHEY and CDR2 SVGAGI. CDR3 region: CASGTRRGTQYF. The CDR3 nucleotides are TGTGCCAGCGGGACTAGAAGAGGGACCCAGTACTTC.

The chain employs TRBV6-1 and TRBJ1-1; 12 positions match TRBD1. CDR3 size: 14 residues. With 6 bases clipped from V and 7 bases from J, the junction kept 6 bases outside the gene matches. The germline V gene has CDR1 MNHNS and CDR2 SASEGT. CDR3 in amino acids: CASSGGTGGSEAFF. CDR3 coding DNA: TGTGCCAGCAGCGGCGGGACAGGGGGCAGTGAAGCTTTCTTT.

The rearrangement joins TRBV18 to TRBJ1-2; TRBD1 matches at 8 bases. The CDR3 is 14 amino acids. Germline CDR1 KGHSH, CDR2 LQKENI. V shed 2 bases and J 10 bases; nucleotides not matched to a gene: 9. The CDR3: CASSPITGGFPYTF. The CDR3 bases are TGTGCCAGCTCACCAATAACAGGGGGTTTCCCCTACACCTTC.

This clone was seen a handful of times. Additional DNA sequences in this sample encode the identical CDR3. V usage is TRBV2 and J usage is TRBJ2-7; 8 positions agree with TRBD1. Germline values: CDR1 SNHLY, CDR2 FYNNEI. V lost 2 bases to trimming and J lost 3 bases; unmatched junction nucleotides: 3. This CDR3 comprises 14 residues. The CDR3 sequence is CASSEQGQGYEQYF. Written as DNA, the CDR3 is TGTGCCAGCAGTGAACAAGGACAGGGCTACGAGCAGTACTTC. The complete variable domain, with remaining parts taken from reference TRBV2 and TRBJ2-7, reads EPEVTQTPSHQVTQMGQEVILRCVPISNHLYFYWYRQILGQKVEFLVSFYNNEISEKSEIFDDQFSVERPDGSNFTLKIRSTKLEDSAMYFCASSEQGQGYEQYFGPGTRLTVT.

In DNA, the CDR3 is TGTGCCAGCAGCTTATTTGTGACAGGGTCATACAATGAGCAGTTCTTC. Translated: CASSLFVTGSYNEQFF. The chain recombines TRBV7-2 with TRBJ2-1; 7 bases are shared with TRBD1. Germline CDR1 and CDR2: SGHTA and FQGNSA. The CDR3 length is 16 residues. V gave up 2 bases and J gave up 4 bases; unmatched junction bases: 8. The variable domain in full, with the rest retrieved from reference TRBV7-2 and TRBJ2-1, is GAGVSQSPSNKVTEKGKDVELRCDPISGHTALYWYRQSLGQGLEFLIYFQGNSAPDKSGLPSDRFSAERTGGSVSTLTIQRTQQEDSAVYLCASSLFVTGSYNEQFFGPGTRLTVL.

This clone was seen a handful of times. The chain joins TRBV6-1 to TRBJ1-6; D uncertain. The V end was cut by 1 base, the J end by 6 bases, with 10 bases between. This CDR3 has 15 amino acids. The germline V gene has CDR1 MNHNS and CDR2 SASEGT. The CDR3 loop reads CASSEVWDFNSPLHF. The CDR3 nucleotides are TGTGCCAGCAGTGAAGTTTGGGATTTTAATTCACCCCTCCACTTT.

The J gene is TRBJ1-1, the V gene TRBV27, with a possible D match to TRBD1 (5 bases). CDR3 size: 17 residues. CDR1 and CDR2 (germline): MNHEY, SMNVEV (reference sequence). Trimming cost V 2 bases and J 0 bases, with 16 bases left between them. CDR3 amino acids: CASSLKGYRNMNTEAFF. CDR3 coding DNA: TGTGCCAGCAGTTTAAAGGGCTACAGGAACATGAACACTGAAGCTTTCTTT.

V and J are TRBV28 and TRBJ2-3; 11 nucleotides match TRBD2. Germline V CDR1 and CDR2: MDHEN, SYDVKM. The CDR3 extends over 16 amino acids. V shed 6 bases and J 2 bases; nucleotides not matched to a gene: 7. This chain's CDR3 is CASSPRLAGLTDTQYF. In nucleotides, the CDR3 is TGTGCCAGCAGCCCTCGACTAGCGGGGCTCACAGATACGCAGTATTTT.

The rearrangement joins TRBV28 to TRBJ2-1; maybe TRBD1 (5 bases). The V gene's germline CDR1 is MDHEN and CDR2 SYDVKM. Trimming removed 5 bases at V and 2 bases at J, with 10 bases between. The CDR3 is 14 residues long. CDR3 DNA sequence: TGTGCCAGCAGTCAAGGGGTCCCCTACAATGAGCAGTTCTTC. Translation: CASSQGVPYNEQFF.

This sequence joins TRBV4-2 and TRBJ2-5, with 8 bases matching TRBD2. V lost 0 bases, J lost 1 base, and 1 base stayed unmatched. From germline, CDR1 is LGHNA and CDR2 YNFKEQ. CDR3 length equals 15 residues. CDR3 amino acids: CASSQDRGGQETQYF. The CDR3, as DNA: TGTGCCAGCAGCCAAGATCGGGGGGGCCAAGAGACCCAGTACTTC.

The chain employs TRBV7-2 and TRBJ2-2, with D perhaps matching TRBD1 (6 bases). CDR3 length: 15 residues. V dropped 3 bases and J dropped 6 bases, with 14 bases sitting between them. The V gene's germline CDR1 is SGHTA and CDR2 FQGNSA. CDR3 in amino acids: CASSFGGTLSGELFF. The CDR3 bases are TGTGCCAGCAGCTTTGGGGGCACCCTATCCGGGGAGCTGTTTTTT.

The chain links TRBV27 to TRBJ2-2, with D tentatively TRBD1 (6 bases). With 7 bases removed from V and 7 bases from J, the gap between germline ends came to 16 bases. CDR1 is MNHEY and CDR2 is SMNVEV in the germline V gene (reference sequence). The CDR3 length is 14 residues. The CDR3: CASKGSRGGGELFF. Here the CDR3 DNA reads TGTGCCAGCAAGGGGTCCAGGGGCGGCGGGGAGCTGTTTTTT.

The CDR3 reads CASSLVTGGSSLHF. As DNA, the CDR3 is TGCGCCAGCAGCTTGGTAACAGGGGGCTCGTCCCTCCACTTT. This chain uses TRBV5-1 with TRBJ1-6; 9 bases match TRBD1. Germline CDR1 and CDR2: SGHRS and YFSETQ. The CDR3 is 14 residues long. J lost 14 bases, V lost 0 bases, and 6 bases had no gene match.

CDR3: CASSFVGDTQYF. Written as DNA, the CDR3 is TGTGCCAGCAGCTTCGTTGGGGATACGCAGTATTTT. This chain connects TRBV7-8 to TRBJ2-3; D not certain. Germline V lookup: CDR1 SGHVS, CDR2 FQNEAQ. The CDR3 has 12 amino acids. V lost 3 bases and J 6 bases, leaving 7 bases between the germline ends.

There are a few counts of this clone. The V gene is TRBV25-1, the J gene TRBJ1-2; D ambiguous. The CDR3 has 13 residues. The germline CDR1 and CDR2 sequences are MGHDK and SYGVNS. Trimming took off 5 bases at V and 1 base at J, with 8 bases between the two ends. In DNA form, the CDR3 reads TGTGCCAGCAGTCGGAACGGTAACTATGGCTACACCTTC. It yields the protein CASSRNGNYGYTF.

The chain combines TRBV4-2 with TRBJ2-2; 7 bases are a match to TRBD2. The V gene's germline CDR1 is LGHNA and CDR2 YNFKEQ. J gave up 3 bases and V 0 bases, and 4 bases lay outside the gene matches. The CDR3 totals 16 residues. The CDR3 region has the DNA TGTGCCAGCAGCCAAGATTTGCTAGCGGACACCGGGGAGCTGTTTTTT. It encodes CASSQDLLADTGELFF.